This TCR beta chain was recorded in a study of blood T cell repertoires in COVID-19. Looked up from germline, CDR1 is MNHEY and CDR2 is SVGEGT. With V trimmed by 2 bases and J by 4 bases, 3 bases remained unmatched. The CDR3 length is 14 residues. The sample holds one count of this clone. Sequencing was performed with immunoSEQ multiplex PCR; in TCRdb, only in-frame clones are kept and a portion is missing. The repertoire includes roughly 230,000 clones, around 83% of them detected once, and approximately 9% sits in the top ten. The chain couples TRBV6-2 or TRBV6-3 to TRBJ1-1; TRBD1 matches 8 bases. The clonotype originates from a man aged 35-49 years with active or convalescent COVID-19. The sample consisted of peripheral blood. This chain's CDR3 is CASSYTTGGTEAFF. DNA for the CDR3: TGTGCCAGCAGTTACACAACAGGGGGCACTGAAGCTTTCTTT.